These 28 T cell receptor beta chains were all obtained from the same sample, sequenced in a study of Tregs in tolerant kidney transplant recipients. Clones were read by immunoSEQ multiplex PCR, and TCRdb kept only the in-frame ones, dropping some. The sample yields about 20,000 clones, roughly 80% seen once. Sequenced sample: Tregs from blood. These receptors came from a human donor in good health.

V usage is TRBV4-1 and J usage is TRBJ2-3; D gene unclear. Germline V gives CDR1 MGHRA, CDR2 YSYEKL. The CDR3 spans 11 residues. V was trimmed by 1 base and J by 7 bases, leaving 3 bases between them. CDR3 nucleotide sequence: TGCGCCAGCAGCCAAGCGAATACGCAGTATTTT. Amino acid sequence: CASSQANTQYF.

This sequence joins TRBV19 and TRBJ1-2; 7 bases agree with TRBD1. This CDR3 comprises 15 residues. After removal of 6 bases from V and 1 base from J, the junction contained 8 bases not matched to a gene. In germline, CDR1 is LNHDA, CDR2 SQIVND (reference sequence). This CDR3 is CASSRQGRGNYGYTF. The CDR3 nucleotides are TGTGCCAGTAGCAGACAGGGCCGAGGTAACTATGGCTACACCTTC.

The V call is TRBV14, the J call TRBJ1-3; D perhaps matches TRBD1 (5 bases). The CDR3 is 15 residues long. V dropped 4 bases and J dropped 5 bases, with 15 bases sitting between them. Germline CDR1 and CDR2: SGHDN and FVKESK. The CDR3 loop reads CASSLKAGVRNTIYF. CDR3 coding DNA: TGTGCCAGCAGCCTCAAGGCGGGGGTTCGAAACACCATATATTTT. Supplemented by reference TRBV14 and TRBJ1-3, the full variable domain reads EAGVTQFPSHSVIEKGQTVTLRCDPISGHDNLYWYRRVMGKEIKFLLHFVKESKQDESGMPNNRFLAERTGGTYSTLKVQPAELEDSGVYFCASSLKAGVRNTIYFGEGSWLTVV.

The chain joins TRBV15 to TRBJ2-7; 8 nucleotides match TRBD1. CDR1 and CDR2 (germline): LNHNV, YYDKDF (reference sequence). After removal of 3 bases from V and 2 bases from J, the junction contained 6 bases not matched to a gene. The CDR3 spans 15 residues. CDR3 bases: TGTGCCACCAGCAGGGGGACAGGAGAAACCTACGAGCAGTACTTC. Translated, it gives CATSRGTGETYEQYF. The full variable domain, its missing parts supplied by reference TRBV15 and TRBJ2-7, is DAMVIQNPRYQVTQFGKPVTLSCSQTLNHNVMYWYQQKSSQAPKLLFHYYDKDFNNEADTPDNFQSRRPNTSFCFLDIRSPGLGDTAMYLCATSRGTGETYEQYFGPGTRLTVT.

This chain uses TRBV7-9 with TRBJ2-2; D remains ambiguous. Germline V gene sequence: CDR1 SEHNR, CDR2 FQNEAQ (reference sequence). The length of the CDR3 is 14 residues. V lost 3 bases to trimming and J lost 5 bases, with 10 bases between them. CDR3 sequence (DNA): TGTGCCAGCAGCTTCCGTATTGGAACCGGGGAGCTGTTTTTT. Protein product: CASSFRIGTGELFF.

The gene calls are TRBV12-2 and TRBJ2-6; the table's TRBD2 call for D was not verified on the DNA. TRBV12-2 is recorded as a pseudogene. CDR3 length: 17 amino acids. This CDR3 is CASRLLRSGSGANVLTF. In nucleotides, the CDR3 is TGTGCAAGTCGCTTACTACGGTCGGGCTCTGGGGCCAACGTCCTGACTTTC.

This clone was seen a few times. The genes are TRBV6-5 and TRBJ1-6; D is possibly TRBD1 (6 bases). Trimming removed 5 bases at V and 9 bases at J, with 8 bases between. This CDR3 region has 12 residues. Germline V lookup: CDR1 MNHEY, CDR2 SVGAGI. This CDR3 reads CASSQGFSPLHF. CDR3 DNA: TGTGCCAGCAGTCAGGGGTTTTCACCCCTCCACTTT.

The chain recombines TRBV7-3 with TRBJ2-3; 8 bases align to TRBD1. The CDR3 is made up of 14 amino acids. Germline V gives CDR1 SGHTA, CDR2 FQGTGA. After removal of 2 bases from V and 10 bases from J, the junction contained 8 bases not matched to a gene. The CDR3 loop reads CASSLDFGQGPQYF. The CDR3 nucleotides read TGTGCCAGCAGCTTAGACTTCGGACAGGGTCCGCAGTATTTT.

The chain employs TRBV12-2 and TRBJ2-1; TRBD2, as called in the table, went unchecked against the DNA. TRBV12-2 counts as a pseudogene. The CDR3 is 15 residues long. CDR3 coding DNA: TGTGCAAGTCGCCCTATACTAGCGGTGCCGCATGAGCAGTTCTTC. It encodes CASRPILAVPHEQFF.

The rearrangement links TRBV5-1 to TRBJ1-1; D is possibly TRBD1 (5 bases). From germline, CDR1 is SGHRS and CDR2 YFSETQ. V lost 1 base, J lost 10 bases, and 14 bases lay in between. The CDR3 covers 13 residues. CDR3 DNA: TGCGCCAGCAGCTTGAGGCAGGGAGTGGGAGCTTTCTTT. It codes for CASSLRQGVGAFF. Full variable domain (remainder filled in from reference TRBV5-1 and TRBJ1-1): KAGVTQTPRYLIKTRGQQVTLSCSPISGHRSVSWYQQTPGQGLQFLFEYFSETQRNKGNFPGRFSGRQFSNSRSEMNVSTLELGDSALYLCASSLRQGVGAFFGQGTRLTVV.

This clone was found a few times. The rearrangement joins TRBV7-6 to TRBJ2-5, with D possibly matching TRBD2 (7 bases). The CDR3 extends over 18 amino acids. CDR1 SGHVS and CDR2 FNYEAQ come from the germline V gene. V was shortened by 5 bases and J by 2 bases, with 24 bases between the two germline ends. DNA of the CDR3: TGTGCCAGCAGCAGATTACGAATGGGGGGGGCCCTACAAGAGACCCAGTACTTC. It yields the protein CASSRLRMGGALQETQYF.

This clone appeared a few times. The rearrangement uses TRBV19 and TRBJ1-1; a possible D gene is TRBD1 (5 bases). Germline assignment: CDR1 LNHDA and CDR2 SQIVND (reference sequence). Trimming stripped 7 bases from V and 0 bases from J, with 21 bases between. The CDR3 covers 17 residues. CDR3 nucleotides: TGTGCCAGTACCCTACGAGGGGTCCTCTTCATGAACACTGAAGCTTTCTTT. It encodes CASTLRGVLFMNTEAFF.

This clone was detected once. The chain couples TRBV21-1 to TRBJ2-2; TRBD2 is taken as the D call from the table, unchecked against the DNA. TRBV21-1 is termed a pseudogene. This CDR3 has 14 amino acids. For the CDR3, the DNA is TGTGCCAGCAGCAAAAGGATCGGGACCGGGGAGCTGTTTTTT. It is translated as CASSKRIGTGELFF.

V is TRBV5-1 and J is TRBJ2-7; D might be TRBD2 (6 bases). The CDR3 spans 15 residues. The V gene's germline CDR1 is SGHRS and CDR2 YFSETQ. Deletions cut 1 base from V and 0 bases from J, with 11 bases between. In DNA form, the CDR3 reads TGCGCCAGCAGCTTGTTTGCCGGGAGCTCCTACGAGCAGTACTTC. This sequence encodes CASSLFAGSSYEQYF.

The genes are TRBV5-1 and TRBJ2-1, with 9 bases fitting TRBD2. J lost 7 bases, V lost 0 bases, and 2 bases had no gene match. Germline-derived CDR1 and CDR2 are SGHRS and YFSETQ. This CDR3 has 14 amino acids. CDR3 amino acids: CASSLGLAGNEQFF. Written as DNA, the CDR3 is TGCGCCAGCAGCTTGGGCCTAGCGGGGAATGAGCAGTTCTTC.

V is TRBV28 and J is TRBJ1-1, with D unresolved. This CDR3 contains 13 residues. Germline V gene lookup returns CDR1 MDHEN and CDR2 SYDVKM. V lost 2 bases, J lost 5 bases, and 9 bases lay in between. CDR3 protein: CASSLERATEAFF. CDR3 coding DNA: TGTGCCAGCAGTTTAGAGCGCGCGACTGAAGCTTTCTTT. The complete variable domain, with remaining parts taken from reference TRBV28 and TRBJ1-1, reads DVKVTQSSRYLVKRTGEKVFLECVQDMDHENMFWYRQDPGLGLRLIYFSYDVKMKEKGDIPEGYSVSREKKERFSLILESASTNQTSMYLCASSLERATEAFFGQGTRLTVV.

This clone has just a few counts. The CDR3 here is CAWSGPGTGDGRGEKLFF. The CDR3 DNA reads as TGTGCCTGGAGTGGTCCCGGGACAGGGGACGGCCGGGGTGAAAAACTGTTTTTT. This chain connects TRBV30 to TRBJ1-4; 10 bases agree with TRBD1. Germline CDR1 reads GTSNPN; CDR2 reads SVGIG (reference sequence). V was pared by 1 base and J by 7 bases, with 15 bases of the junction left unmatched. This CDR3 comprises 18 residues.

This clone was observed once. The V and J genes are TRBV29-1 and TRBJ2-5, with a possible D match to TRBD2 (5 bases). The CDR3 extends over 13 amino acids. Germline lookup yields CDR1 SQVTM and CDR2 ANQGSEA. The V end was cut by 6 bases, the J end by 4 bases, with 15 bases between. The CDR3 nucleotides read TGCAGCGTCCTCCTCCAGGCGGGAGAGACCCAGTACTTC. This gives the protein CSVLLQAGETQYF.

This clone came up once. V and J are TRBV4-3 and TRBJ1-3; D is uncertain. Per germline, CDR1 LGHNA and CDR2 YSLEER. With 3 bases removed from V and 11 bases from J, the gap between germline ends came to 14 bases. This CDR3 spans 13 amino acids. The CDR3 DNA follows: TGCGCCAGCAGCCAGGAAGCCTTGGCCCCCATATATTTT. Translating it yields CASSQEALAPIYF.

This chain uses TRBV29-1 with TRBJ1-4; possible D gene TRBD1, 6 bases. Trimming shortened V by 0 bases and J by 6 bases, and 14 bases separated the two germline ends. Germline CDR1 is SQVTM and CDR2 is ANQGSEA. CDR3 length: 15 residues. The CDR3 is CSVEDKGGRDEKLFF. In nucleotides, the CDR3 is TGCAGCGTTGAAGATAAGGGGGGACGTGATGAAAAACTGTTTTTT.

This clone was observed once. The chain employs TRBV14 and TRBJ1-1; no reliable D call. Germline-derived CDR1 and CDR2 are SGHDN and FVKESK. Between the trimmed V and J ends, which lost 1 base and 13 bases, there was a span of 10 bases. The CDR3 loop spans 11 amino acids. CDR3 bases: TGTGCCAGCAGCCAAGTGGGTTCTGTTTTCTTT. It translates to CASSQVGSVFF.

The V and J genes are TRBV19 and TRBJ1-1; TRBD1 matches at 7 bases. Trimming at V came to 2 bases and at J to 4 bases, leaving 16 bases not matched to a gene. The length of the CDR3 is 18 residues. CDR1 is LNHDA and CDR2 is SQIVND in the germline V gene (reference sequence). CDR3 sequence: CASSIRFGTATPATEAFF. The CDR3 DNA is TGTGCCAGTAGTATAAGGTTCGGGACAGCGACCCCAGCCACTGAAGCTTTCTTT.

The J gene is TRBJ2-2, the V gene TRBV11-3; D gene ambiguous. Germline V CDR1 and CDR2: SGHNT, YENEEA. The CDR3 is 13 residues long. V was shortened by 1 base and J by 6 bases, with 6 bases between the two germline ends. The CDR3 here is CASSLVPPGELFF. The CDR3 nucleotides are TGTGCCAGCAGCTTAGTCCCCCCCGGGGAGCTGTTTTTT.

The chain employs TRBV5-1 and TRBJ1-3; possibly TRBD1 for D (6 bases). This CDR3 has 18 residues. V was shortened by 0 bases and J by 2 bases, with 18 bases between the two germline ends. Germline V gene lookup returns CDR1 SGHRS and CDR2 YFSETQ. The CDR3, as DNA: TGCGCCAGCAGCTTGGGGTCAGGGGCCCGAGGGGCTGGAAACACCATATATTTT. Amino acids: CASSLGSGARGAGNTIYF. Together with reference TRBV5-1 and TRBJ1-3, the CDR3 gives the full variable domain: KAGVTQTPRYLIKTRGQQVTLSCSPISGHRSVSWYQQTPGQGLQFLFEYFSETQRNKGNFPGRFSGRQFSNSRSEMNVSTLELGDSALYLCASSLGSGARGAGNTIYFGEGSWLTVV.

This clone appeared a few times. This chain joins TRBV6-1 and TRBJ1-1; D uncertain. Germline V gene sequence: CDR1 MNHNS, CDR2 SASEGT. The length of the CDR3 is 17 residues. Trimming took 2 bases from V and 6 from J, leaving 22 bases between them. CDR3 amino acids: CASSERRARYLLSEAFF. The CDR3 DNA follows: TGTGCCAGCAGTGAACGGCGGGCACGATATCTACTCTCTGAAGCTTTCTTT.

The chain has TRBV5-1 and TRBJ2-3, with D unclear. The germline V gene has CDR1 SGHRS and CDR2 YFSETQ. CDR3 length: 15 amino acids. The V end lost 6 bases, the J end lost 2 bases, and 16 bases lay between the germline ends. The CDR3 loop is CASKEAPSITDTQYF. The CDR3 DNA is TGCGCCAGCAAAGAGGCACCTTCCATCACAGATACGCAGTATTTT. Together with reference TRBV5-1 and TRBJ2-3, the CDR3 gives the full variable domain: KAGVTQTPRYLIKTRGQQVTLSCSPISGHRSVSWYQQTPGQGLQFLFEYFSETQRNKGNFPGRFSGRQFSNSRSEMNVSTLELGDSALYLCASKEAPSITDTQYFGPGTRLTVL.

The rearrangement joins TRBV30 to TRBJ2-1; D is possibly TRBD2 (5 bases). This CDR3 is 15 amino acids long. Per the germline V gene, CDR1 is GTSNPN and CDR2 is SVGIG (reference sequence). Trimming left V 1 base short and J 0 bases short, with 10 bases between. The CDR3 coding sequence is TGTGCCTGGAGTGCCGAGCGGCACTCCTACAATGAGCAGTTCTTC. This encodes CAWSAERHSYNEQFF.

V usage is TRBV6-1 and J usage is TRBJ1-1; no clear D gene. V was clipped by 3 bases and J by 5 bases, with 19 bases between them. The germline V gene encodes CDR1 MNHNS and CDR2 SASEGT. The CDR3 totals 16 residues. CDR3 nucleotide sequence: TGTGCCAGCAGTGACCCGTCGGGCTCCCTGGGGACTGAAGCTTTCTTT. Translating gives CASSDPSGSLGTEAFF.